The source of this T cell receptor (beta chain) is a study of blood T cell repertoires in COVID-19. On the study more broadly: Researchers got acute and convalescent COVID-19 samples from the United States, Italy and Spain.

A single count supports this clone. The authors' processing: Amplification from reference gene primers served as the basis for estimated nucleated cell counts. Profiled with immunoSEQ multiplex PCR; TCRdb holds only in-frame clones, not every one. The V and J calls and clone size come from that table; D and trimming were worked out from the DNA. The data show 250,000 to 300,000 clones, 90% seen once. The receptor was isolated from a woman aged 40-49 years with acute or convalescent COVID-19. Specimen: peripheral blood.

This chain's CDR3 is CASSSLAGGHYNEQFF. The CDR3 DNA reads TGTGCCAGCAGCTCCCTTGCGGGGGGGCATTACAATGAGCAGTTCTTC. The chain recombines TRBV5-6 with TRBJ2-1; 9 bases map to TRBD2. CDR1 is SGHDT, CDR2 YYEEEE, per germline. CDR3 length: 16 residues. The J segment lost 4 bases and the V segment lost 3 bases, leaving 8 bases of the junction unmatched.